This T cell receptor beta chain was found in a study of T cells in localized non-small cell lung cancer. Produced via immunoSEQ multiplex PCR; TCRdb's table is partial and in-frame only. Among fewer than 20,000 clones, about 91% were seen once, and the ten largest hold roughly 29%. For this clone: The target antigen is unknown.

Study-wide findings and caveats: One tumor region alone was sequenced, and heterogeneity therefore remains possible. Among the top 100 tumor clones, a median about 57 appeared in adjacent lung. Uninvolved adjacent lung showed higher T cell clonality than tumor.

This receptor was obtained from an older female donor with stage III squamous cell lung carcinoma. Sequenced material: peripheral blood, taken before any cancer treatment.

CDR3 DNA sequence: TGTGCCAGCAGCTTCCTAGCGGGGGGGGCAGATACGCAGTATTTT. Protein: CASSFLAGGADTQYF. The V call is TRBV13, the J call TRBJ2-3, with TRBD2 matching over 12 bases. Germline CDR1 and CDR2: PRHDT and FYEKMQ (reference sequence). The CDR3 totals 15 residues. J lost 4 bases, V lost 3 bases, and 2 bases had no gene match. The full variable domain, with the rest looked up from reference TRBV13 and TRBJ2-3, is AAGVIQSPRHLIKEKRETATLKCYPIPRHDTVYWYQQGPGQDPQFLISFYEKMQSDKGSIPDRFSAQQFSDYHSELNMSSLELGDSALYFCASSFLAGGADTQYFGPGTRLTVL.